This note documents a single TCR beta chain sequence. The CDR3 runs 13 residues. From germline, CDR1 is KGHSH and CDR2 LQKENI. Trimming pared 3 bases from V and 4 bases from J, leaving 9 bases between. Some clones are missing from TCRdb's copy, which holds only in-frame ones; the method was immunoSEQ multiplex PCR. The data show tens of thousands of clones, with around 90% seen just once and 20% to 25% held by the top ten. The sample is drawn from a study of blood T cell repertoires in COVID-19. The TCR sequence derives from a woman older than 75 with COVID-19, enrolled during active disease. Source material: peripheral blood. The chain uses TRBV18 and TRBJ2-5, with D possibly TRBD2 on 6 matching bases. The CDR3 loop is CASSPGGRETQYF. In DNA, the CDR3 is TGTGCCAGCTCACCGGGGGGTCGAGAGACCCAGTACTTC.